This record covers a single T cell receptor beta chain. Germline-derived CDR1 and CDR2 are MNHEY and SVGAGI. With 9 bases removed from V and 0 bases from J, the gap between germline ends came to 13 bases. This CDR3 region has 14 residues. As processed by the authors: Reference gene primer amplification gave estimated nucleated cell counts. Generated by immunoSEQ multiplex PCR, the TCRdb table keeps only in-frame clones and is missing some. That table is the source of V, J and clone size, and D and trimming were worked out from the DNA. The profile shows some 190,000 clones, 88% of them singletons. This sample was taken from a study of blood T cell repertoires in COVID-19. The overall study: Sample material is recorded as cDNA or gDNA derived from T cells, B-cell-depleted T cells, or PBMCs.

The receptor comes from a man younger than 40 with acute or convalescent COVID-19. J is TRBJ2-3 and V is TRBV6-5, with D hard to call. The sample consisted of peripheral blood. The CDR3 is CASRRTVSTDTQYF. CDR3 sequence (DNA): TGTGCCAGTAGACGCACAGTGAGCACAGATACGCAGTATTTT.